The next 3 T cell receptor beta chains were all read from a single sample in a study of cytomegalovirus exposure and HLA in healthy donors. The PCR was carried out with 60 Vbeta primers and 13 Jbeta primers. Measured with immunoSEQ multiplex PCR; TCRdb has only the in-frame clones, and not every one. The sample contains 150,000 to 200,000 clones, roughly four fifths of which appear only once. What was sequenced was PBMCs. These receptors were collected from a woman younger than 35 in good health and CMV-seropositive.

The V call is TRBV30, the J call TRBJ2-2; weak D call: TRBD1 (6 bases). Trimming removed 4 bases from V and 4 bases from J, with 22 bases in between. In germline, CDR1 is GTSNPN, CDR2 SVGIG (reference sequence). The CDR3 is 17 amino acids. The CDR3 sequence: CAWMDYDRFSTTGELFF. The CDR3 DNA follows: TGTGCCTGGATGGATTATGACAGGTTCTCGACCACCGGGGAGCTGTTTTTT.

J is TRBJ2-3 and V is TRBV11-2; TRBD1 matches 11 bases. The CDR3 contains 15 residues. The V segment lost 5 bases and the J segment 6 bases; nucleotides outside the gene matches: 7. Per the germline V gene, CDR1 is SGHAT and CDR2 is FQNNGV. The CDR3: CASSPGQGALDTQYF. The CDR3, as DNA: TGTGCCAGCAGCCCCGGACAGGGGGCGCTCGATACGCAGTATTTT.

The rearrangement links TRBV28 to TRBJ1-5; the D gene is possibly TRBD1 (5 bases). CDR1 MDHEN and CDR2 SYDVKM come from the germline V gene. V lost 6 bases and J lost 5, with 23 bases in between. The CDR3 has 17 residues. CDR3 loop: CASRGGLRGRPYQPQHF. The CDR3 DNA sequence: TGTGCCAGCAGGGGAGGTCTGAGGGGAAGACCTTATCAGCCCCAGCATTTT.